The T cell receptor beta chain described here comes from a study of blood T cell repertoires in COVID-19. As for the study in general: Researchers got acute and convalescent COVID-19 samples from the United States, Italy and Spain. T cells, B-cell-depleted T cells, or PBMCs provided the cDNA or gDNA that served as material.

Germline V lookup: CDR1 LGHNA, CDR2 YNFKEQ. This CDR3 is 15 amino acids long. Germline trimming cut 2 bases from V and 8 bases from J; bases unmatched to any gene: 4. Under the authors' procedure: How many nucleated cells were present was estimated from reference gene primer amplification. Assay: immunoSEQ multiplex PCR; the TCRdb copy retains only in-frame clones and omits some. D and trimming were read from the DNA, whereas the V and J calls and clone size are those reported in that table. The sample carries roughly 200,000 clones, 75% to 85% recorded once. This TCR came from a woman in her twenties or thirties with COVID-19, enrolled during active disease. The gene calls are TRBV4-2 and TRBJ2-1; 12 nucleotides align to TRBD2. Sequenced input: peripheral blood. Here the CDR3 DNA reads TGTGCCAGCAGCCAACAGACTAGCGGGAGAGATGAGCAGTTCTTC. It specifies CASSQQTSGRDEQFF.